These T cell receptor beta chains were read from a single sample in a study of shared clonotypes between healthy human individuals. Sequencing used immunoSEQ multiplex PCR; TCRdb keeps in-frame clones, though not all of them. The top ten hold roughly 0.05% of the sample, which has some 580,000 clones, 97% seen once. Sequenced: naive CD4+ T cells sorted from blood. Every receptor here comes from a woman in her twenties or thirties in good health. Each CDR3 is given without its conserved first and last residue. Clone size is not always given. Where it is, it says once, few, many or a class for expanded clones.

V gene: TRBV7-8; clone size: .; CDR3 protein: ASSFGGRTAEKLF
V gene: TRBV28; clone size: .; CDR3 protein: ASSFDYGYT
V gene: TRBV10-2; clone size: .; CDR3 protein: ASSYLGPGELF
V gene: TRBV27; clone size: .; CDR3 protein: ASSADRGFGLTDTQY
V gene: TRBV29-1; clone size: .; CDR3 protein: SVEAVQGYEQY
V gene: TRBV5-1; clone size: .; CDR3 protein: ASSLATGAGYEQY
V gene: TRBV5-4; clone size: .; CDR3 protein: ASRAGTGGSETQY
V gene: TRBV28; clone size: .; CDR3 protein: ASRINPWMGSGNTIY
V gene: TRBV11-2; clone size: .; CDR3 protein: ASSLNRDYEQY
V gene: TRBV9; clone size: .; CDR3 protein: ASSVGFRDNEQF
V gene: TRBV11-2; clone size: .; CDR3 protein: ASSGVGTGVTNTEAF
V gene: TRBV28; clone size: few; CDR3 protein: ASSPPDDYGYT
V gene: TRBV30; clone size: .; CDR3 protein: AWSVSWQGAAF
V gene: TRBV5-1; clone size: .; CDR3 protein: ASSDLAVQEQF
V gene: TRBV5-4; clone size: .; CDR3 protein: ASSLVGSGANVLT
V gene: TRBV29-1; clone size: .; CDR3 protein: SVDRLAGGNEQF
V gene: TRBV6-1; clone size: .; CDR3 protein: ASSEKGSGMKF
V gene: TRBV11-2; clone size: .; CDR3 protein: ASSRAGTSGSAQY
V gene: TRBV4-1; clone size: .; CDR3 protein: ASSHSEGVNQPQH
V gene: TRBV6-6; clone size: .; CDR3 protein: ASSYFSGQGEKLF
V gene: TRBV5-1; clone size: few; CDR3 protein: ASSLGQGETQY
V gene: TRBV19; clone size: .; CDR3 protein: ASSPLDSQETQY
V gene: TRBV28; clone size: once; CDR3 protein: ASNEVADSGNTIY
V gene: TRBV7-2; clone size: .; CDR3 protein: ASSLDYLGTGGLETQY
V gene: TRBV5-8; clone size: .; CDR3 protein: ASRYDKSETQY
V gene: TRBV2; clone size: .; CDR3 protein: ASSPTGRGGYGYT
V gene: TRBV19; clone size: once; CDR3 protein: ASSGRGSVHEQY
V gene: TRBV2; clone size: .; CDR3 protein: ASRASGTSNTGELF
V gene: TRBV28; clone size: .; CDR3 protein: ASRQGRHGYT
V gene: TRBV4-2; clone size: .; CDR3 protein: ASSQDLAGLTYEQY
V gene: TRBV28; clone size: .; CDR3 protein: ASNSVTATYEQY
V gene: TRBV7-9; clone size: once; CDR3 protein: ASSLTDTNTEAF
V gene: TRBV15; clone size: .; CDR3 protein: ATSFPGVGTGELF
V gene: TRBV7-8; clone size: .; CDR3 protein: ASRPGTSGSYEQY
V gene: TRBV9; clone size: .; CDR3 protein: ASSSGLRREQY
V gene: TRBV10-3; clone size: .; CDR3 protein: ATRAEDSPNYGYT
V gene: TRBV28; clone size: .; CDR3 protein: ASSSGDHEQY
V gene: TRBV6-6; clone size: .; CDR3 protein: ASGIQGNTEAF
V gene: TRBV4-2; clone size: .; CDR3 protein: ASSHRQGTNYGYT
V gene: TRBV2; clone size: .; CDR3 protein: ASSEQGRGGYEQY
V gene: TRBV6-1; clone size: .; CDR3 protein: ASSDWGTGELF
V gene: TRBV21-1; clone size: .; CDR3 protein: ASRGDRGPRTNYGYT
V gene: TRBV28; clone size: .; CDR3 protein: ASSLLDRGGVKQY
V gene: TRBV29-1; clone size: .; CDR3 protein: SVLPGYT